This T cell receptor (beta chain) was profiled in a study of blood T cell repertoires in COVID-19. At the level of the study: T cells, B-cell-depleted T cells, or PBMCs provided the cDNA or gDNA that served as material.

The germline V gene encodes CDR1 LGHDT and CDR2 YNNKEL (reference sequence). The CDR3 covers 13 residues. V was cut by 4 bases and J by 4 bases, with 11 bases left in between. Measured with immunoSEQ multiplex PCR; TCRdb has only the in-frame clones, and not every one. In the table there are more than 300,000 clones, 87% of which are singletons. The V and J genes are TRBV3-1 (or the pseudogene TRBV3-2) and TRBJ2-7; weak D call: TRBD2 (5 bases). The sequenced material came from peripheral blood. The sequence came from a woman in her twenties or thirties with COVID-19, enrolled during active disease. In nucleotides, the CDR3 is TGTGCCAGCAGCCCCCAACCGGGGTACGAGCAGTACTTC. Translation: CASSPQPGYEQYF.